Below, 24 T cell receptor beta chains from the same sample are listed, as sequenced in a study of identical twins. TCRdb re-analysed the 5' RACE reads in MiXCR, keeping a single row per CDR3 protein. The table includes about 520,000 distinct CDR3 sequences, around 20% detected once. This same sample was also part of a study on T cells expressing NK-cell markers.

Sequenced input: CD4+ T cells sorted from blood. These receptors all come from a young woman in good health.

This clonotype was recorded a few times. The genes are TRBV10-2 and TRBJ2-7; D remains ambiguous. V was shortened by 7 bases and J by 3 bases, with 7 bases between the two germline ends. Per germline, CDR1 WSHSY and CDR2 SAAADI. The CDR3 sequence is 11 residues long. The CDR3: CASKSSYEQYF. The DNA for the CDR3 is TGCGCCAGCAAATCCAGCTACGAGCAGTACTTC.

This clonotype appeared a single time. V and J are TRBV4-3 and TRBJ2-3; 9 bases match TRBD2. The germline CDR1 and CDR2 sequences are LGHNA and YSLEER. The CDR3 is 19 residues long. With V trimmed by 0 bases and J by 0 bases, 10 bases remained unmatched. The CDR3 spells CASSQDFAGGAKSTDTQYF. The CDR3 nucleotides are TGCGCCAGCAGCCAAGACTTCGCGGGAGGGGCCAAGAGCACAGATACGCAGTATTTT.

In nucleotides, the CDR3 is TGTGCCAGCAGTTTAAGGCGTCAGATATATGGCTACACCTTC. As protein: CASSLRRQIYGYTF. The chain employs TRBV27 and TRBJ1-2; D gene ambiguous. This CDR3 region has 14 residues. Germline loops: CDR1 MNHEY, CDR2 SMNVEV (reference sequence). Trimming took 2 bases from V and 5 from J, leaving 12 bases between them.

The rearrangement uses TRBV12-5 and TRBJ2-2; no clear D. Trimming removed 1 base at V and 6 bases at J, with 3 bases between. This CDR3 spans 12 amino acids. CDR1 is LGHNT, CDR2 FRNRAP, per germline. DNA for the CDR3: TGTGCTAGTGGTTTGGAGGCCGGGGAGCTGTTTTTT. Translated: CASGLEAGELFF. The full variable domain, rest sourced from reference TRBV12-5 and TRBJ2-2, is DARVTQTPRHKVTEMGQEVTMRCQPILGHNTVFWYRQTMMQGLELLAYFRNRAPLDDSGMPKDRFSAEMPDATLATLKIQPSEPRDSAVYFCASGLEAGELFFGEGSRLTVL.

As regards this clonotype: At one of its ends the junction is not consistent with the germline gene, which may arise from a read error. The chain has TRBV7-7 and TRBJ2-3, with a tentative D call TRBD2 (5 bases). The germline V gene has CDR1 SSHAT and CDR2 FNYEAQ (reference sequence). The CDR3 is 17 residues long. CDR3 bases: TGTGCTAGCAGCTCCACTCCGTACGGAGGAGGAACAGATACGCAGTATTTT. It is translated as CASSSTPYGGGTDTQYF.

This clonotype was seen repeatedly, ten times or more. DNA for the CDR3: TGCAGTGCTAGATTCAAAAGAGGGAGGCAGTACTTC. Translated: CSARFKRGRQYF. The V call is TRBV20-1, the J call TRBJ2-7, with a tentative D call TRBD2 (5 bases). This CDR3 is built from 12 residues. The germline V gene has CDR1 DFQATT and CDR2 SNEGSKA (reference sequence). V was clipped by 2 bases and J by 9 bases, with 14 bases between them.

The chain combines TRBV12-3 or TRBV12-4 with TRBJ1-3; D unclear. Trimming took 8 bases from V and 4 from J, leaving 9 bases between them. The CDR3 loop spans 12 amino acids. The CDR3 coding sequence is TGTGCCAGCCGATACTCGGGAAACACCATATATTTT. Translated: CASRYSGNTIYF.

In its sample, this clonotype was seen a few times. The rearrangement joins TRBV10-3 to TRBJ1-1; D gene uncertain. Germline CDR1 and CDR2: ENHRY and SYGVKD. This CDR3 comprises 20 residues. V was cut by 3 bases and J by 0 bases, with 26 bases left in between. CDR3 sequence (DNA): TGTGCCATCAGTGAAAGAGGTCACAGCAATTTCCCACTAATGAACACTGAAGCTTTCTTT. This encodes CAISERGHSNFPLMNTEAFF.

The chain couples TRBV4-3 to TRBJ2-3; D uncertain. Germline CDR1 is LGHNA and CDR2 is YSLEER. This CDR3 is 14 amino acids long. V was clipped by 8 bases and J by 0 bases, with 12 bases between them. The CDR3 here is CASSLRRSTDTQYF. CDR3 sequence (DNA): TGCGCCAGCTCCCTGAGGCGCAGCACAGATACGCAGTATTTT.

This clonotype was detected only a few times. The rearrangement links TRBV6-5 to TRBJ2-1, with 11 bases lining up with TRBD1. V was pared by 0 bases and J by 6 bases, with 4 bases of the junction left unmatched. CDR3 length: 16 amino acids. CDR1 and CDR2 from the germline V gene are MNHEY and SVGAGI. CDR3 residues: CASSYSIGTGGNEQFF. DNA of the CDR3: TGTGCCAGCAGTTACTCGATCGGGACAGGGGGCAATGAGCAGTTCTTC.

This clonotype was observed a handful of times. The genes are TRBV5-1 and TRBJ2-3; D is perhaps TRBD1 (5 bases). This CDR3 has 16 residues. V lost 0 bases, J lost 7 bases, and 18 bases lay in between. CDR1 is SGHRS and CDR2 is YFSETQ in the germline V gene. The CDR3 nucleotides are TGCGCCAGCAGCTTGGGACAGACCCATAATCGCCATACGCAGTATTTT. Protein sequence: CASSLGQTHNRHTQYF. The whole variable domain, remainder taken from reference TRBV5-1 and TRBJ2-3, is KAGVTQTPRYLIKTRGQQVTLSCSPISGHRSVSWYQQTPGQGLQFLFEYFSETQRNKGNFPGRFSGRQFSNSRSEMNVSTLELGDSALYLCASSLGQTHNRHTQYFGPGTRLTVL.

This sequence joins TRBV6-2 or TRBV6-3 and TRBJ2-1; weak D call: TRBD2 (6 bases). V shed 5 bases and J shed 8 bases, with 16 bases lying between them. This CDR3 has 14 amino acids. The germline V gene encodes CDR1 MNHEY and CDR2 SVGEGT. CDR3: CASSTRTREDEQFF. CDR3 bases: TGTGCCAGCAGTACAAGGACCAGGGAGGATGAGCAGTTCTTC.

At least ten counts were recorded for this clonotype. The CDR3 here is CASSSVDEQFF. The CDR3 nucleotides read TGTGCCAGCAGCTCAGTTGATGAGCAGTTCTTC. The V gene is TRBV2, the J gene TRBJ2-1; D ambiguous. CDR1 is SNHLY and CDR2 is FYNNEI in the germline V gene. Trimming stripped 6 bases from V and 8 bases from J, with 8 bases between. The CDR3 sequence is 11 residues long.

This clonotype was detected a few times. The chain employs TRBV6-1 and TRBJ1-4; no clear D gene. The germline V gene encodes CDR1 MNHNS and CDR2 SASEGT. V dropped 8 bases and J dropped 7 bases, with 23 bases sitting between them. The CDR3 is 16 residues long. The CDR3 nucleotides read TGTGCCAGCGCTTTGAGGACGGTGGCGTCTGGTGAAAAACTGTTTTTT. Amino acids: CASALRTVASGEKLFF.

This chain uses TRBV10-3 with TRBJ2-1; 9 bases agree with TRBD1. V trimming: 4 bases; J trimming: 5 bases; junction bases outside the gene matches: 6. This CDR3 spans 15 amino acids. Germline lookup yields CDR1 ENHRY and CDR2 SYGVKD. The CDR3 is CAISVSGQGNNEQFF. The CDR3 DNA reads TGTGCCATCAGTGTTTCGGGACAGGGCAACAATGAGCAGTTCTTC.

Many counts were recorded for this clonotype. The gene calls are TRBV20-1 and TRBJ1-6, with a weak D call TRBD1 (5 bases). Trimming removed 3 bases from V and 7 bases from J, with 16 bases in between. Germline loops: CDR1 DFQATT, CDR2 SNEGSKA (reference sequence). The length of the CDR3 is 15 residues. The chain's CDR3 is CSARTRDFENSPLHF. The CDR3, as DNA: TGCAGTGCTAGGACCAGGGACTTTGAGAATTCACCCCTCCACTTT.

The chain couples TRBV5-1 to TRBJ2-3; 10 bases line up with TRBD1. The CDR3 runs to 16 residues. Germline CDR1 and CDR2: SGHRS and YFSETQ. J lost 3 bases, V lost 0 bases, and 4 bases had no gene match. CDR3 region: CASSLARTGGTDTQYF. The CDR3 DNA is TGCGCCAGCAGCTTGGCCCGGACAGGGGGGACAGATACGCAGTATTTT.

This CDR3 is CASSQGPPLSTDTQYF. CDR3 coding DNA: TGTGCCAGCAGCCAAGGCCCTCCCCTGAGCACAGATACGCAGTATTTT. The rearrangement joins TRBV3-1 to TRBJ2-3; D gene ambiguous. The CDR3 length is 16 residues. Trimming stripped 1 base from V and 0 bases from J, with 11 bases between. From germline, CDR1 is LGHDT and CDR2 YNNKEL (reference sequence).

The chain links TRBV7-2 to TRBJ2-7, with D perhaps matching TRBD2 (6 bases). Germline V gives CDR1 SGHTA, CDR2 FQGNSA. Trimming removed 5 bases from V and 1 base from J, with 12 bases in between. The CDR3 contains 14 residues. CDR3 DNA: TGTGCCAGCAGCCCCCGGGCGGGATCCTACGAGCAGTACTTC. It specifies CASSPRAGSYEQYF.

The chain links TRBV20-1 to TRBJ2-5; 8 bases are a match to TRBD2. Trimming removed 0 bases from V and 4 bases from J; junction bases left unmatched: 10. Per the germline V gene, CDR1 is DFQATT and CDR2 is SNEGSKA (reference sequence). This CDR3 spans 16 amino acids. The CDR3 DNA reads TGCAGTGCTAGAGATAATACGGGGGGGCGGGTAGAGACCCAGTACTTC. Its translation: CSARDNTGGRVETQYF.

V usage is TRBV5-1 and J usage is TRBJ1-6; no definite D call. There are 15 residues in the CDR3. V was clipped by 0 bases and J by 9 bases, with 13 bases between them. The germline V gene encodes CDR1 SGHRS and CDR2 YFSETQ. The CDR3 DNA reads as TGCGCCAGCAGCTTGGAAAGCGTATCGGGTTCACCCCTCCACTTT. It specifies CASSLESVSGSPLHF.

This sequence joins TRBV11-2 and TRBJ2-6; D is unclear. Trimming took 4 bases from V and 4 from J, leaving 11 bases between them. This CDR3 has 15 residues. Per germline, CDR1 SGHAT and CDR2 FQNNGV. In DNA form, the CDR3 reads TGTGCCAGCAGCTCCCTTGGGTTCGGGGCCAACGTCCTGACTTTC. It specifies CASSSLGFGANVLTF. Full variable domain (missing parts from reference TRBV11-2 and TRBJ2-6): EAGVAQSPRYKIIEKRQSVAFWCNPISGHATLYWYQQILGQGPKLLIQFQNNGVVDDSQLPKDRFSAERLKGVDSTLKIQPAKLEDSAVYLCASSSLGFGANVLTFGAGSRLTVL.

This clonotype occurred a few times. This sequence joins TRBV7-2 and TRBJ2-7, with 8 nucleotides matching TRBD2. This CDR3 comprises 13 residues. Germline V CDR1 and CDR2: SGHTA, FQGNSA. V shed 1 base and J 6 bases; nucleotides not matched to a gene: 2. CDR3 loop: CASSLVGGGEQYF. CDR3 sequence (DNA): TGTGCCAGCAGCTTAGTCGGGGGGGGCGAGCAGTACTTC.

The chain carries TRBV2 and TRBJ2-7; 7 bases are shared with TRBD1. The germline gives CDR1 SNHLY, CDR2 FYNNEI. V shed 7 bases, J shed 0 bases, and the junction held 9 bases outside the gene matches. The length of the CDR3 is 15 residues. The CDR3 loop reads CASNSLRDSSYEQYF. CDR3 sequence (DNA): TGTGCCAGCAACTCCTTAAGGGACAGCTCCTACGAGCAGTACTTC.